The T cell receptor beta chain described here comes from a study of blood T cell repertoires in COVID-19. Study-level background: Samples came from the United States, Italy and Spain, spanning acute and convalescent COVID-19. In each case, the material was cDNA or gDNA derived from T cells, B-cell-depleted T cells, or PBMCs.

While infection was still active, Seattle patients were enrolled and then followed longitudinally. Original handling: Nucleated cell counts were estimated from reference gene primer amplification. The table came from immunoSEQ multiplex PCR; TCRdb's copy has only in-frame clones and leaves some out. V and J calls and clone size are given by that table; D and trimming were obtained from the DNA. The sample lists about 150,000 clones, under 85% seen once, with about 0.63% in the top ten. There are 15 residues in the CDR3. From germline, CDR1 is SGHTA and CDR2 FQGTGA. The V and J ends lost 5 bases and 2 bases, in that order; junction bases with no gene match: 2.

The receptor was derived from a man aged 55 to 70 with COVID-19, enrolled during active disease. This chain joins TRBV7-3 and TRBJ2-2; 10 nucleotides match TRBD2. The sequencing input was peripheral blood. Written as DNA, the CDR3 is TGTGCCAGCAGCCAGCGGGGGGGTAACACCGGGGAGCTGTTTTTT. This gives the protein CASSQRGGNTGELFF.